This T cell receptor beta chain derives from a study of blood T cell repertoires in COVID-19. The CDR3 is made up of 12 amino acids. The V gene's germline CDR1 is MDHEN and CDR2 SYDVKM. Trimming cost V 1 base and J 5 bases, with 6 bases left between them. The protocol was immunoSEQ multiplex PCR, while the TCRdb copy is restricted to in-frame clones and leaves out a portion. Of about 190,000 clones in the sample, 86% were seen once. The rearrangement links TRBV28 to TRBJ2-7; no firm D call. Sample: PBMCs or T cells enriched from blood (not recorded which). This TCR derives from a man aged 40-55 years with acute COVID-19. Here the CDR3 reads CASSLLVNEQYF. CDR3 nucleotide sequence: TGTGCCAGCAGTTTATTAGTTAACGAGCAGTACTTC. The full variable domain, completed using reference TRBV28 and TRBJ2-7, is DVKVTQSSRYLVKRTGEKVFLECVQDMDHENMFWYRQDPGLGLRLIYFSYDVKMKEKGDIPEGYSVSREKKERFSLILESASTNQTSMYLCASSLLVNEQYFGPGTRLTVT.